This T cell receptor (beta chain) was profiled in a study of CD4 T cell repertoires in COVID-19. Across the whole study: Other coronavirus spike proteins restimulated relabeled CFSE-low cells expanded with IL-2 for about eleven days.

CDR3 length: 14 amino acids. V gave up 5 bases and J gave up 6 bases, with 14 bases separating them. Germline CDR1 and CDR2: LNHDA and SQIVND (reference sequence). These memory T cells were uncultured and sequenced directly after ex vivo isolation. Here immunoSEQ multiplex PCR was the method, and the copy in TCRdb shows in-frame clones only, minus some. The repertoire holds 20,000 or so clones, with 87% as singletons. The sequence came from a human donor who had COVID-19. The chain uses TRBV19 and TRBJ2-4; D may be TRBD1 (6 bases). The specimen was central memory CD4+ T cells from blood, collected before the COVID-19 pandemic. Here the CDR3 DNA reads TGTGCCAGTAGTGAGCTCGGCAGGGGAAACATTCAGTACTTC. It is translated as CASSELGRGNIQYF.